This is a list of T cell receptor beta chains from one sample in a study of vaccination effects on CD4 cells after COVID-19. Their antigens remain unidentified. Clones were sequenced by immunoSEQ multiplex PCR, and TCRdb holds only the in-frame ones, with some missing. The sample has 20,000 to 30,000 clones; 75% to 80% are singletons. The material was CD4+ T cells from PBMCs cultured with HCoV-NL63 spike peptides, obtained before COVID-19 vaccination. These receptors were collected from a human donor who had a prior SARS-CoV-2 infection. Each CDR3 is given with its conserved first and last residue. Each record gives: D gene, clone size, J gene, V gene, CDR3 protein, CDR3 DNA. The D gene is left open where the match is weak. Clone size is not always given. Where it is, it says once, few, many or a class for expanded clones.

>NA|NA|TRBJ2-2|TRBV15
CATSRASIGQGYTGELFF
TGTGCCACCAGCAGAGCGTCTATCGGGCAGGGTTATACCGGGGAGCTGTTTTTT
>NA|NA|TRBJ1-1|TRBV18
CASSPDRTGEAFF
TGTGCCAGCTCACCCGACAGGACTGGTGAAGCTTTCTTT
>NA|NA|TRBJ1-4|TRBV20-1
CSASGGVWEKLFF
TGCAGTGCTAGTGGCGGGGTTTGGGAAAAACTGTTTTTT
>NA|NA|TRBJ2-1|TRBV9
CASSSNSYNEQFF
TGTGCCAGCAGCTCCAACTCGTACAATGAGCAGTTCTTC
>NA|NA|TRBJ2-6|TRBV5-4
CASSLAVGGDGANVLTF
TGTGCCAGCAGCTTGGCGGTTGGGGGAGATGGGGCCAACGTCCTGACTTTC
>NA|once|TRBJ1-1|TRBV18
CASSPRDSGNTEAFF
TGTGCCAGCTCACCCCGCGATTCAGGAAACACTGAAGCTTTCTTT
>TRBD2|NA|TRBJ2-3|TRBV18
CASSASLAGGPTDTQYF
TGTGCCAGCTCAGCATCCCTAGCGGGGGGCCCCACAGATACGCAGTATTTT
>TRBD2|NA|TRBJ2-3|TRBV7-2
CASSPARIREGPDTQYF
TGTGCCAGCAGCCCGGCGAGGATACGGGAGGGTCCAGATACGCAGTATTTT
>NA|NA|TRBJ2-3|TRBV27
CASSLADTQYF
TGTGCCAGCAGTTTAGCAGATACGCAGTATTTT
>NA|few|TRBJ1-1|TRBV12-5
CASGLVGGVSAFF
TGTGCTAGTGGCCTAGTCGGGGGCGTTTCAGCTTTCTTT
>NA|NA|TRBJ2-7|TRBV2
CASSGQNYEQYF
TGTGCCAGCAGCGGACAGAACTACGAGCAGTACTTC
>NA|NA|TRBJ2-6|TRBV19
CASSIVAAGSGANVLTF
TGTGCCAGTAGTATAGTAGCGGCGGGCTCTGGGGCCAACGTCCTGACTTTC
>NA|NA|TRBJ2-7|TRBV15
CATSRDLVYEQYF
TGTGCCACCAGCAGAGATCTCGTTTACGAGCAGTACTTC
>NA|NA|TRBJ1-2|TRBV10-3
CAISEGWVGYTF
TGTGCCATCAGTGAGGGGTGGGTTGGCTACACCTTC
>TRBD2|NA|TRBJ2-7|TRBV11-3
CASSLGGTSRDLYEQYF
TGTGCCAGCAGCTTAGGTGGGACTAGCAGAGACCTCTACGAGCAGTACTTC
>NA|few|TRBJ2-7|TRBV2
CASSEYRFYEQYF
TGTGCCAGCAGTGAGTATAGGTTCTACGAGCAGTACTTC
>TRBD2|NA|TRBJ2-3|TRBV7-8
CASSLATSALNF
TGTGCCAGCAGCTTAGCCACTAGCGCACTTAATTTT
>TRBD2|few|TRBJ2-1|TRBV12-5
CAYSGRRGSSYNEQFF
TGTGCTTACTCTGGACGGCGGGGGAGCTCCTACAATGAGCAGTTCTTC
>NA|NA|TRBJ2-1|TRBV5-1
CASSSTPPGVSSYNEQFF
TGCGCCAGCAGCTCCACCCCGCCCGGGGTAAGCTCCTACAATGAGCAGTTCTTC
>TRBD1|few|TRBJ2-7|TRBV10-3
CAIRSSTGYSYEQYF
TGTGCCATCAGGTCTTCGACAGGGTACTCCTACGAGCAGTACTTC
>NA|NA|TRBJ1-5|TRBV2
CASSESQPQHF
TGTGCCAGCAGTGAATCTCAGCCCCAGCATTTT
>TRBD2|NA|TRBJ2-1|TRBV5-6
CASSDGGYNEQFF
TGTGCCAGCAGCGACGGGGGGTACAATGAGCAGTTCTTC
>NA|NA|TRBJ2-2|TRBV6-6
CASSPSKRELFF
TGTGCCAGCAGCCCTTCGAAACGGGAGCTGTTTTTT
>NA|NA|TRBJ1-4|TRBV15
CATSRDIGQGLREKLFF
TGTGCCACCAGCAGAGATATTGGTCAAGGGTTGCGGGAAAAACTGTTTTTT
>NA|NA|TRBJ2-7|TRBV21-1
CASSFRQGLLLTYEQYF
TGTGCCAGCAGCTTCCGACAGGGCTTATTACTAACCTACGAGCAGTACTTC
>NA|NA|TRBJ2-1|TRBV5-4
CASSTTTLASNEQFF
TGTGCCAGCAGCACCACGACCCTAGCGAGCAATGAGCAGTTCTTC
>NA|NA|TRBJ1-1|TRBV14
CASSLNWDGEAFF
TGTGCCAGCAGCCTAAACTGGGACGGTGAAGCTTTCTTT
>TRBD2|NA|TRBJ2-1|TRBV5-1
CASSPGTSGDLREFF
TGCGCCAGCAGCCCCGGGACTAGCGGGGACCTTAGGGAGTTCTTC
>NA|NA|TRBJ2-3|TRBV2
CASSPESDQRYF
TGTGCCAGCAGCCCTGAGAGCGATCAGCGGTATTTT
>NA|once|TRBJ2-2|TRBV19
CASSIDGRAGELFF
TGTGCCAGTAGTATTGACGGGAGAGCCGGGGAGCTGTTTTTT
>NA|once|TRBJ1-2|TRBV12-3/TRBV12-4
CASSFRANYGYTF
TGTGCCAGCAGTTTTAGGGCTAACTATGGCTACACCTTC
>TRBD2|once|TRBJ2-7|TRBV5-1
CASSSGLAGHEQYF
TGCGCCAGCAGCTCCGGACTAGCGGGGCACGAGCAGTACTTC
>NA|NA|TRBJ2-4|TRBV9
CASSVEAGGGIQYF
TGTGCCAGCAGCGTAGAAGCGGGCGGTGGGATTCAGTACTTC
>NA|NA|TRBJ2-4|TRBV12-3/TRBV12-4
CASSLRPRNIQYF
TGTGCCAGCAGTTTACGGCCGAGGAACATTCAGTACTTC
>NA|NA|TRBJ2-6|TRBV2
CASSGNLDTSGANVLTF
TGTGCCAGCAGTGGAAACCTAGATACCTCTGGGGCCAACGTCCTGACTTTC
>TRBD1|NA|TRBJ1-2|TRBV9
CASSSDRVGKVGYTF
TGTGCCAGCAGCTCGGACAGGGTGGGGAAGGTTGGCTACACCTTC
>NA|NA|TRBJ2-2|TRBV30
CAWDDVRGRLLFF
TGTGCCTGGGACGACGTCAGGGGGAGGTTGCTGTTTTTT
>TRBD1|NA|TRBJ2-7|TRBV5-1
CASSLEFGTVTYEQYF
TGCGCCAGCAGCTTGGAATTCGGGACAGTTACCTACGAGCAGTACTTC
>TRBD2|NA|TRBJ2-5|TRBV19
CASSTYSGTSGGETQYF
TGTGCCAGTAGCACCTACTCCGGGACTAGTGGTGGAGAGACCCAGTACTTC
>TRBD1|NA|TRBJ1-2|TRBV6-5
CASRAGQGMGYGYTF
TGTGCCAGCAGAGCAGGACAGGGAATGGGGTATGGCTACACCTTC
>NA|NA|TRBJ2-6|TRBV19
CASSIWVAGANVLTF
TGTGCCAGTAGTATTTGGGTTGCCGGGGCCAACGTCCTGACTTTC
>TRBD2|once|TRBJ2-4|TRBV4-2
CASRGLAGGRAKNIQYF
TGTGCCAGCAGGGGGCTAGCGGGGGGCCGAGCCAAAAACATTCAGTACTTC
>TRBD1|NA|TRBJ2-5|TRBV3-1/TRBV3-2
CASSPRTGSGETQYF
TGTGCCAGCAGCCCCAGGACAGGGAGCGGGGAGACCCAGTACTTC
>TRBD2|NA|TRBJ2-5|TRBV2
CASSLREGTQYF
TGTGCCAGCAGTCTACGGGAGGGGACCCAGTACTTC
>NA|NA|TRBJ2-7|TRBV6-6
CASSSSMWSEQYF
TGTGCCAGCAGTTCGTCTATGTGGTCCGAGCAGTACTTC
>NA|NA|TRBJ2-5|TRBV15
CATSRTDSWETQYF
TGTGCCACCAGCAGAACGGACAGTTGGGAGACCCAGTACTTC
>TRBD2|few|TRBJ2-7|TRBV28
CASSLYVALAGGTYEQYF
TGTGCCAGCAGTTTATACGTGGCGCTAGCGGGAGGTACCTACGAGCAGTACTTC
>TRBD2|NA|TRBJ2-6|TRBV5-1
CASSFIGGSGRGGANVLTF
TGCGCCAGCAGCTTTATCGGGGGTAGCGGGAGAGGAGGGGCCAACGTCCTGACTTTC
>NA|few|TRBJ1-2|TRBV10-3
CAISEGRGRDGYTF
TGTGCCATCAGTGAGGGCAGGGGAAGGGATGGCTACACCTTC
>TRBD2|once|TRBJ2-2|TRBV18
CASSLGTSGSNTGELFF
TGTGCCAGCTCACTCGGGACTAGCGGGAGCAACACCGGGGAGCTGTTTTTT
>TRBD1|once|TRBJ2-7|TRBV10-3
CAIRVGQGALGTYEQYF
TGTGCCATCAGAGTGGGACAGGGGGCCCTCGGGACCTACGAGCAGTACTTC
>NA|once|TRBJ2-5|TRBV27
CASSRGVFQETQYF
TGTGCCAGCAGTAGGGGAGTCTTCCAAGAGACCCAGTACTTC
>NA|NA|TRBJ2-7|TRBV7-7
CASSLDRGATKQYF
TGTGCTAGCAGCTTAGACCGTGGCGCCACAAAGCAGTACTTC